Each of the 20 T cell receptor beta chains below was sequenced from the same sample in a study of T cells in tuberculosis. Clones were read by immunoSEQ multiplex PCR, and TCRdb kept only the in-frame ones, dropping some. The table includes some 34,000 clones, less than 95% detected once. The sequenced sample consisted of PBMCs. The receptors originated from a donor aged 10-29 years with latent tuberculosis or without tuberculosis infection. Some clones in this sample may be carry-over from other donors' samples.

The chain carries TRBV4-2 and TRBJ1-1, with D uncertain. This CDR3 contains 15 residues. The V and J ends lost 0 bases and 1 base respectively, with 9 bases between them. Germline V gene sequence: CDR1 LGHNA, CDR2 YNFKEQ. The CDR3 sequence is CASSQDTGSNTEAFF. CDR3 bases: TGTGCCAGCAGCCAAGATACGGGTTCGAACACTGAAGCTTTCTTT.

This rearrangement joins TRBV27 to TRBJ2-2, with D perhaps matching TRBD2 (5 bases). Trimming took 4 bases from V and 5 from J, leaving 11 bases between them. Germline V lookup: CDR1 MNHEY, CDR2 SMNVEV (reference sequence). The CDR3 length is 14 residues. The CDR3 here is CASSYRGATGELFF. The CDR3 DNA follows: TGTGCCAGCAGTTACCGGGGAGCGACCGGGGAGCTGTTTTTT.

This clone was counted a single time. The chain joins TRBV7-9 to TRBJ1-2; no reliable D call. The CDR3 spans 14 residues. Trimming shortened V by 2 bases and J by 5 bases, and 12 bases separated the two germline ends. CDR1 SEHNR and CDR2 FQNEAQ come from the germline V gene (reference sequence). CDR3 sequence reads: CASSLIVAGYGYTF. CDR3 in DNA: TGTGCCAGCAGCTTAATTGTGGCAGGTTATGGCTACACCTTC.

The J gene is TRBJ2-7, the V gene TRBV6-5, with 12 positions matching TRBD2. There are 16 residues in the CDR3. Germline V lookup: CDR1 MNHEY, CDR2 SVGAGI. Trimming removed 2 bases from V and 1 base from J; junction bases left unmatched: 3. The CDR3 protein is CASSYPLAGGSYEQYF. The CDR3, as DNA: TGTGCCAGCAGTTACCCCCTAGCGGGAGGGTCCTACGAGCAGTACTTC.

This sequence joins TRBV11-2 and TRBJ2-7, with TRBD1 matching over 7 bases. The germline CDR1 and CDR2 sequences are SGHAT and FQNNGV. This CDR3 contains 16 residues. V was pared by 0 bases and J by 9 bases, with 14 bases of the junction left unmatched. Written as DNA, the CDR3 is TGTGCCAGCAGCTTAGAACCCACCGGGACAGTCTGGGGGCAGTACTTC. It yields the protein CASSLEPTGTVWGQYF. The variable domain in full, with the rest retrieved from reference TRBV11-2 and TRBJ2-7, is EAGVAQSPRYKIIEKRQSVAFWCNPISGHATLYWYQQILGQGPKLLIQFQNNGVVDDSQLPKDRFSAERLKGVDSTLKIQPAKLEDSAVYLCASSLEPTGTVWGQYFGPGTRLTVT.

The chain employs TRBV28 and TRBJ2-5, with D tentatively TRBD1 (5 bases). This CDR3 comprises 18 residues. Trimming stripped 1 base from V and 5 bases from J, with 23 bases between. Germline lookup yields CDR1 MDHEN and CDR2 SYDVKM. The CDR3 here is CASSLSTDSLRDGETQYF. The CDR3 nucleotides read TGTGCCAGCAGTTTATCGACCGACTCACTCAGGGATGGGGAGACCCAGTACTTC.

The chain employs TRBV10-1 and TRBJ2-7; D is perhaps TRBD2 (7 bases). From germline, CDR1 is WNHNN and CDR2 SYGVQD (reference sequence). The CDR3 covers 22 residues. With 9 bases removed from V and 6 bases from J, the gap between germline ends came to 45 bases. The CDR3 bases are TGCGCCAGGAAAGCCTACGGGGGGCACGAGGGAGAAACCAACCGGTTCGATTGCGAGCAGTACTTC. It encodes CARKAYGGHEGETNRFDCEQYF.

This clone was seen a single time. The gene calls are TRBV27 and TRBJ2-6; D possibly corresponds to TRBD1 (6 bases). Germline-derived CDR1 and CDR2 are MNHEY and SMNVEV (reference sequence). The CDR3 extends over 19 amino acids. V shed 0 bases and J shed 0 bases, with 15 bases lying between them. The CDR3 spells CASSLSLRGEVSGANVLTF. The CDR3, as DNA: TGTGCCAGCAGTTTATCTCTCAGGGGAGAAGTCTCTGGGGCCAACGTCCTGACTTTC.

The chain combines TRBV15 with TRBJ1-3, with D possibly matching TRBD1 (5 bases). CDR3 length: 17 amino acids. Germline V gene data show CDR1 as LNHNV and CDR2 as YYDKDF (reference sequence). V was cut by 0 bases and J by 1 base, with 13 bases left in between. The CDR3 DNA reads as TGTGCCACCAGCAGAGATTATCAGGGAACATCTGGAAACACCATATATTTT. The encoded protein is CATSRDYQGTSGNTIYF.

This chain joins TRBV7-2 and TRBJ1-2; D is ambiguous. CDR1 is SGHTA, CDR2 FQGNSA, per germline. This CDR3 is 12 amino acids long. V dropped 1 base and J dropped 10 bases, with 10 bases sitting between them. The CDR3 DNA reads TGTGCCAGCAGCTTAGACGTAGGAGCCTACACCTTC. This gives the protein CASSLDVGAYTF.

The chain joins TRBV25-1 to TRBJ1-3, with a possible D match to TRBD1 (6 bases). The CDR3 is made up of 15 amino acids. From germline, CDR1 is MGHDK and CDR2 SYGVNS. V gave up 3 bases and J gave up 4 bases, with 13 bases separating them. The DNA for the CDR3 is TGTGCCAGCAGTGACAGGGGAGGGTTAGGAAACACCATATATTTT. Its protein product is CASSDRGGLGNTIYF. Filled out from reference TRBV25-1 and TRBJ1-3, the complete variable domain reads EADIYQTPRYLVIGTGKKITLECSQTMGHDKMYWYQQDPGMELHLIHYSYGVNSTEKGDLSSESTVSRIRTEHFPLTLESARPSHTSQYLCASSDRGGLGNTIYFGEGSWLTVV.

V gene TRBV30 combines with J gene TRBJ2-1; 8 nucleotides agree with TRBD2. Germline V gene sequence: CDR1 GTSNPN, CDR2 SVGIG (reference sequence). This CDR3 region has 15 residues. The V gene end was trimmed by 0 bases and the J gene end by 3 bases; junction bases not matched to a gene: 4. For the CDR3, the DNA is TGTGCCTGGAGTGTAGTTCTAGCGGGCTACAATGAGCAGTTCTTC. Translating it yields CAWSVVLAGYNEQFF.

V gene TRBV28 combines with J gene TRBJ2-7; no clear D. The CDR3 loop spans 14 amino acids. Trimming took 3 bases from V and 1 from J, leaving 10 bases between them. Germline V CDR1 and CDR2: MDHEN, SYDVKM. The CDR3 protein is CASSLAGFSYEQYF. The CDR3 DNA is TGTGCCAGCAGTTTGGCCGGGTTTTCCTACGAGCAGTACTTC.

The chain employs TRBV7-7 and TRBJ2-1; 9 bases align to TRBD2. The CDR3 covers 14 residues. CDR1 is SSHAT and CDR2 is FNYEAQ in the germline V gene (reference sequence). V shed 4 bases, J shed 6 bases, and the junction held 4 bases outside the gene matches. The DNA for the CDR3 is TGTGCCAGCAGCTCCGGACTAGCGCCCAATGAGCAGTTCTTC. Translated, it gives CASSSGLAPNEQFF.

The rearrangement uses TRBV2 and TRBJ2-1; 11 bases line up with TRBD2. Germline CDR1 is SNHLY and CDR2 is FYNNEI. V lost 5 bases to trimming and J lost 7 bases; unmatched junction nucleotides: 7. CDR3 length: 15 amino acids. The CDR3 here is CASSFIAGGTNEQFF. The DNA of the CDR3 is TGTGCCAGCAGTTTTATAGCGGGGGGGACTAATGAGCAGTTCTTC. The variable domain in full, completed from reference TRBV2 and TRBJ2-1, reads EPEVTQTPSHQVTQMGQEVILRCVPISNHLYFYWYRQILGQKVEFLVSFYNNEISEKSEIFDDQFSVERPDGSNFTLKIRSTKLEDSAMYFCASSFIAGGTNEQFFGPGTRLTVL.

This chain connects TRBV28 to TRBJ2-7; weak D call: TRBD2 (5 bases). The V gene's germline CDR1 is MDHEN and CDR2 SYDVKM. Trimming left V 5 bases short and J 0 bases short, with 14 bases between. The length of the CDR3 is 15 residues. CDR3 sequence reads: CASSPAGTSSYEQYF. The DNA of the CDR3 is TGTGCCAGCAGTCCGGCGGGTACGAGCTCCTACGAGCAGTACTTC.

V is TRBV12-5 and J is TRBJ1-3; D remains ambiguous. The CDR3 extends over 12 amino acids. The V end was cut by 6 bases, the J end by 4 bases, with 7 bases between. Germline loops: CDR1 LGHNT, CDR2 FRNRAP. The CDR3 nucleotides read TGTGCTAGTGGCATGACAGGAAACACCATATATTTT. Encoded protein: CASGMTGNTIYF.

The chain links TRBV11-2 to TRBJ1-1, with TRBD1 matching over 9 bases. The germline V gene encodes CDR1 SGHAT and CDR2 FQNNGV. The CDR3 sequence is 16 residues long. The V and J ends lost 5 bases and 3 bases, in that order; junction bases with no gene match: 10. CDR3 loop: CASSPATGGFYTEAFF. The CDR3 nucleotides are TGTGCCAGCAGCCCCGCAACAGGGGGCTTTTACACTGAAGCTTTCTTT.

V and J are TRBV7-9 and TRBJ2-5; possibly TRBD2 for D (5 bases). Trimming took off 1 base at V and 2 bases at J, with 5 bases between the two ends. The CDR3 has 13 amino acids. Germline CDR1 reads SEHNR; CDR2 reads FQNEAQ (reference sequence). The CDR3 DNA follows: TGTGCCAGCAGCTTAGGAGGGCAAGAGACCCAGTACTTC. Translated: CASSLGGQETQYF.

V gene TRBV6-5 combines with J gene TRBJ1-2, with D unclear. Trimming cost V 5 bases and J 8 bases, with 18 bases left between them. The CDR3 length is 14 residues. The germline gives CDR1 MNHEY, CDR2 SVGAGI. The CDR3 DNA follows: TGTGCCAGCAGTCAGTTACAGCGGCGATGGGGCTACACCTTC. Translating gives CASSQLQRRWGYTF.